Shown below are 32 T cell receptor beta chains from a single sample sequenced in a study of CD8 T cells in Susac syndrome. Random hexamers served to reverse transcribe about 0.5 to 1 ug RNA. Each CDR3 protein gets one entry after TCRdb re-called the immunoSEQ multiplex PCR reads with MiXCR. Here the sample spans tens of thousands of distinct CDR3 sequences, about 92% being singletons. Input material: CD4+ T cells from PBMCs. All receptors derive from a human donor with Susac syndrome.

V usage is TRBV9 and J usage is TRBJ2-1, with 8 bases lining up with TRBD2. The CDR3 has 16 residues. CDR1 is SGDLS, CDR2 YYNGEE, per germline. The V segment lost 5 bases and the J segment 3 bases; nucleotides outside the gene matches: 10. The DNA for the CDR3 is TGTGCCAGCAGTATTGGTCCGGGACTAGGCTACAATGAGCAGTTCTTC. Protein product: CASSIGPGLGYNEQFF.

The chain combines TRBV20-1 with TRBJ2-7, with 8 bases identical to TRBD1. The length of the CDR3 is 14 residues. The V gene end was trimmed by 3 bases and the J gene end by 2 bases; junction bases not matched to a gene: 6. Germline V gene sequence: CDR1 DFQATT, CDR2 SNEGSKA (reference sequence). The CDR3 reads CSASAGQATYEQYF. Here the CDR3 DNA reads TGCAGTGCTAGTGCGGGACAGGCCACCTACGAGCAGTACTTC.

The DNA of the CDR3 is TGCGCCAGCAGACGATGGGGCGGGGACAGCCGAGCGGAACTGTTTTTT. Protein sequence: CASRRWGGDSRAELFF. The V call is TRBV4-1, the J call TRBJ1-4, with 7 bases identical to TRBD1. CDR1 MGHRA and CDR2 YSYEKL come from the germline V gene. The CDR3 sequence is 16 residues long. The V and J ends lost 6 bases and 12 bases, in that order; junction bases with no gene match: 19.

V gene TRBV6-1 combines with J gene TRBJ2-7; 7 bases map to TRBD2. In germline, CDR1 is MNHNS, CDR2 SASEGT. CDR3 length: 14 amino acids. The V gene end was trimmed by 6 bases and the J gene end by 5 bases; junction bases not matched to a gene: 10. The chain's CDR3 is CASSGGGTIHEQYF. Written as DNA, the CDR3 is TGTGCCAGCAGCGGCGGCGGGACTATACACGAGCAGTACTTC.

The chain uses TRBV3-1 and TRBJ2-3, with D tentatively TRBD2 (7 bases). The CDR3 has 14 residues. V shed 5 bases and J shed 8 bases, with 17 bases lying between them. Germline V gives CDR1 LGHDT, CDR2 YNNKEL (reference sequence). This CDR3 reads CASSSGGPMTTQYF. CDR3 nucleotides: TGTGCCAGCAGCTCCGGGGGGCCGATGACTACGCAGTATTTT.

The CDR3 protein is CASSLPRLGNEQFF. The CDR3 nucleotides are TGTGCCAGCTCACTCCCCAGACTGGGGAATGAGCAGTTCTTC. The gene calls are TRBV18 and TRBJ2-1; D is undetermined. The ends were cut back, 4 bases at V and 7 bases at J, with 14 bases in the middle. This CDR3 has 14 amino acids. Germline V gives CDR1 KGHSH, CDR2 LQKENI.

The chain is built from TRBV7-2 and TRBJ1-5; D remains unclear. Trimming removed 3 bases from V and 3 bases from J, with 9 bases in between. The CDR3 length is 14 residues. Germline V lookup: CDR1 SGHTA, CDR2 FQGNSA. CDR3 sequence (DNA): TGTGCCAGCAGCTTTTTACAGACCAATCAGCCCCAGCATTTT. Translation: CASSFLQTNQPQHF.

V and J are TRBV7-2 and TRBJ2-7; D not resolved. The germline V and J ends were trimmed by 5 bases and 6 bases, with 17 bases remaining between them. The CDR3 totals 14 residues. CDR1 is SGHTA, CDR2 FQGNSA, per germline. CDR3 protein: CASSPRALKGEQYF. DNA for the CDR3: TGTGCCAGCAGCCCTAGGGCCTTGAAGGGCGAGCAGTACTTC.

The chain carries TRBV18 and TRBJ2-5, with TRBD1 matching 11 bases. The CDR3 spans 17 residues. V lost 6 bases and J lost 3; bases outside the gene matches: 12. Germline V gene data show CDR1 as KGHSH and CDR2 as LQKENI. The DNA for the CDR3 is TGTGCCAGCTCTCTACTTAGGCCGGGACAGGGGGAAGAGACCCAGTACTTC. Its translation is CASSLLRPGQGEETQYF.

The V call is TRBV29-1, the J call TRBJ1-1; a possible D gene is TRBD1 (6 bases). V dropped 4 bases and J dropped 1 base, with 10 bases sitting between them. This CDR3 contains 13 residues. Germline loops: CDR1 SQVTM, CDR2 ANQGSEA. The CDR3 reads CSVVGQTNTEAFF. Here the CDR3 DNA reads TGCAGCGTTGTCGGACAGACGAACACTGAAGCTTTCTTT.

This clonotype occurred once. The chain carries TRBV7-2 and TRBJ1-6; the match to TRBD1 covers 10 bases. This CDR3 has 15 residues. The V and J ends lost 5 bases and 10 bases, in that order; junction bases with no gene match: 8. Germline assignment: CDR1 SGHTA and CDR2 FQGNSA. The CDR3 nucleotides are TGTGCCAGCAGCCGATCAGGGACAGGGGACTCACCCCTCCACTTT. It yields the protein CASSRSGTGDSPLHF. Using reference TRBV7-2 and TRBJ1-6 for the parts outside the CDR3, the full variable domain is GAGVSQSPSNKVTEKGKDVELRCDPISGHTALYWYRQSLGQGLEFLIYFQGNSAPDKSGLPSDRFSAERTGGSVSTLTIQRTQQEDSAVYLCASSRSGTGDSPLHFGNGTRLTVT.

V gene TRBV5-4 combines with J gene TRBJ2-5; D is ambiguous. The CDR3 has 14 amino acids. Germline loops: CDR1 SGHNT, CDR2 YYREEE (reference sequence). Trimming took 1 base from V and 3 from J, leaving 10 bases between them. CDR3 amino acids: CASSLSPVKETQYF. The CDR3 DNA is TGTGCCAGCAGCTTGTCTCCAGTTAAAGAGACCCAGTACTTC.

The chain uses TRBV6-5 and TRBJ1-5, with D possibly being TRBD1 (5 bases). This CDR3 is 15 amino acids long. Germline assignment: CDR1 MNHEY and CDR2 SVGAGI. V was shortened by 5 bases and J by 1 base, with 12 bases between the two germline ends. The CDR3 is CASSRLGDSNQPQHF. CDR3 nucleotides: TGTGCCAGCAGTAGGCTAGGGGACAGCAATCAGCCCCAGCATTTT.

The gene calls are TRBV7-2 and TRBJ1-4; no reliable D call. The CDR3 has 11 amino acids. V was pared by 1 base and J by 10 bases, with 4 bases between. Germline assignment: CDR1 SGHTA and CDR2 FQGNSA. The DNA of the CDR3 is TGTGCCAGCAGCTTAGAGAGAAAACTGTTTTTT. This sequence encodes CASSLERKLFF. The full variable domain, its missing parts supplied by reference TRBV7-2 and TRBJ1-4, is GAGVSQSPSNKVTEKGKDVELRCDPISGHTALYWYRQSLGQGLEFLIYFQGNSAPDKSGLPSDRFSAERTGGSVSTLTIQRTQQEDSAVYLCASSLERKLFFGSGTQLSVL.

The chain recombines TRBV20-1 with TRBJ1-2; a possible D gene is TRBD1 (6 bases). Germline CDR1 DFQATT, CDR2 SNEGSKA (reference sequence). V gave up 0 bases and J gave up 7 bases, with 15 bases separating them. The CDR3 runs 14 residues. The CDR3: CSARDPGGAVGYTF. As DNA, the CDR3 is TGCAGTGCTAGAGATCCGGGGGGCGCGGTTGGCTACACCTTC.

This chain uses TRBV7-2 with TRBJ1-1; no firm D call. The ends were cut back, 4 bases at V and 0 bases at J, with 12 bases in the middle. The CDR3 is 15 amino acids. Per germline, CDR1 SGHTA and CDR2 FQGNSA. The CDR3 DNA reads TGTGCCAGCAGCTCATTTGGATTCATGAACACTGAAGCTTTCTTT. Translating gives CASSSFGFMNTEAFF.

The chain is built from TRBV29-1 and TRBJ2-7; the D gene is possibly TRBD1 (6 bases). The CDR3 contains 15 residues. The germline CDR1 and CDR2 sequences are SQVTM and ANQGSEA. V lost 6 bases to trimming and J lost 2 bases, with 20 bases between them. The chain's CDR3 is CSVLNTGKGAYEQYF. The CDR3 DNA sequence: TGCAGCGTCCTAAATACAGGGAAGGGTGCCTACGAGCAGTACTTC.

The chain couples TRBV4-2 to TRBJ2-7; unclear D gene. CDR1 and CDR2 from the germline V gene are LGHNA and YNFKEQ. The CDR3 runs to 15 residues. V was cut by 0 bases and J by 0 bases, with 9 bases left in between. CDR3 residues: CASSQEGQLSYEQYF. CDR3 sequence (DNA): TGTGCCAGCAGCCAAGAGGGTCAGCTCTCCTACGAGCAGTACTTC.

The rearrangement joins TRBV5-1 to TRBJ2-5; perhaps TRBD1 as D (6 bases). The CDR3 is 12 amino acids. CDR1 and CDR2 (germline): SGHRS, YFSETQ. V gave up 5 bases and J gave up 10 bases, with 15 bases separating them. The CDR3 DNA reads as TGCGCCAGCAGTCAGGACAGAGGAGGCCAGTACTTC. Amino acid sequence: CASSQDRGGQYF.

This chain uses TRBV20-1 with TRBJ1-4; unclear D gene. The CDR3 has 12 residues. Trimming took 6 bases from V and 4 from J, leaving 9 bases between them. Germline lookup yields CDR1 DFQATT and CDR2 SNEGSKA (reference sequence). The CDR3 loop reads CSAPGFNEKLFF. The CDR3 nucleotides are TGCAGTGCCCCGGGCTTTAATGAAAAACTGTTTTTT.

This sequence joins TRBV12-3 or TRBV12-4 and TRBJ2-1; D not resolved. The V end lost 6 bases, the J end lost 0 bases, and 6 bases lay between the germline ends. CDR3 length: 13 residues. This CDR3 reads CASRVTSYNEQFF. CDR3 DNA: TGTGCCAGCAGGGTGACCTCCTACAATGAGCAGTTCTTC.

The J gene is TRBJ2-3, the V gene TRBV5-4, with 8 bases aligning to TRBD2. The CDR3 covers 19 residues. Looked up from germline, CDR1 is SGHNT and CDR2 is YYREEE (reference sequence). V dropped 1 base and J dropped 0; count of bases not matched to a gene: 13. CDR3 region: CASSLIGRGGSKSTDTQYF. The CDR3 coding sequence is TGTGCCAGCAGCTTGATCGGTCGGGGGGGTTCGAAGAGCACAGATACGCAGTATTTT.

The rearrangement joins TRBV30 to TRBJ1-2, with a possible D match to TRBD1 (6 bases). The CDR3 consists of 14 residues. The germline CDR1 and CDR2 sequences are GTSNPN and SVGIG (reference sequence). Trimming left V 0 bases short and J 4 bases short, with 12 bases between. Here the CDR3 DNA reads TGTGCCTGGAGTGTAAACAGGGATTCCTATGGCTACACCTTC. Translating gives CAWSVNRDSYGYTF.

The rearrangement links TRBV2 to TRBJ1-5; D is perhaps TRBD1 (5 bases). The V end was cut by 1 base, the J end by 7 bases, with 14 bases between. CDR3 length: 15 amino acids. CDR1 and CDR2 (germline): SNHLY, FYNNEI. CDR3 protein: CASSEVGIWGQPQHF. CDR3 nucleotides: TGTGCCAGCAGTGAAGTGGGCATTTGGGGCCAGCCCCAGCATTTT.

The rearrangement joins TRBV18 to TRBJ1-5; D gene uncertain. There are 14 residues in the CDR3. Germline V lookup: CDR1 KGHSH, CDR2 LQKENI. V gave up 4 bases and J gave up 6 bases, with 13 bases separating them. CDR3 protein: CASSHTDSGQPQHF. In nucleotides, the CDR3 is TGTGCCAGCTCACACACCGACTCAGGTCAGCCCCAGCATTTT.

This clonotype has a single count. The V and J genes are TRBV3-1 and TRBJ2-4; 7 bases are shared with TRBD1. V lost 5 bases to trimming and J lost 4 bases; unmatched junction nucleotides: 8. CDR1 is LGHDT and CDR2 is YNNKEL in the germline V gene (reference sequence). The CDR3 loop spans 15 amino acids. For the CDR3, the DNA is TGTGCCAGCAGCTTCACCGGGACAGAAAAAAACATTCAGTACTTC. This encodes CASSFTGTEKNIQYF.

This rearrangement joins TRBV7-2 to TRBJ2-5; no clear D. Trimming removed 5 bases from V and 4 bases from J, with 8 bases in between. The CDR3 is 12 residues long. CDR1 SGHTA and CDR2 FQGNSA come from the germline V gene. The CDR3 is CASSLNRETQYF. As DNA, the CDR3 is TGTGCCAGCAGCCTTAACCGAGAGACCCAGTACTTC.

This chain uses TRBV12-3 or TRBV12-4 with TRBJ2-7, with TRBD1 as a possible D gene (6 bases). V was pared by 5 bases and J by 5 bases, with 13 bases between. The CDR3 length is 13 residues. CDR3 DNA: TGTGCCAGCAGTCCCCGCGAGGGGGACGAGCAGTACTTC. It translates to CASSPREGDEQYF.

The chain couples TRBV18 to TRBJ2-1; 7 bases match TRBD1. The germline CDR1 and CDR2 sequences are KGHSH and LQKENI. This CDR3 contains 14 residues. With V trimmed by 6 bases and J by 9 bases, 11 bases remained unmatched. Here the CDR3 reads CASSRTGDSIEQFF. CDR3 nucleotides: TGTGCCAGCTCCCGCACAGGGGATTCAATTGAGCAGTTCTTC.

V is TRBV12-3 or TRBV12-4 and J is TRBJ2-1; D remains ambiguous. CDR3 length: 11 residues. The ends were cut back, 5 bases at V and 12 bases at J, with 11 bases in the middle. DNA for the CDR3: TGTGCCAGCAGTACTACCAAGGGGCAGTTCTTC. Its translation is CASSTTKGQFF.

The sample holds one count of this clonotype. This rearrangement joins TRBV20-1 to TRBJ2-3; perhaps D is TRBD1 or TRBD2 (5 bases each). CDR1 is DFQATT, CDR2 SNEGSKA, per germline (reference sequence). Trimming took 5 bases from V and 8 from J, leaving 20 bases between them. The CDR3 consists of 14 residues. CDR3 sequence reads: CSAGLTLRGGTQYF. The CDR3 nucleotides read TGCAGTGCTGGTCTCACCCTTCGGGGCGGTACGCAGTATTTT.

The V gene is TRBV18, the J gene TRBJ2-7; 8 nucleotides agree with TRBD2. The CDR3 covers 15 residues. CDR1 KGHSH and CDR2 LQKENI come from the germline V gene. The V segment lost 0 bases and the J segment 5 bases; nucleotides outside the gene matches: 6. The CDR3 DNA sequence: TGTGCCAGCTCACCACCAAACGGGAGGGGGAACGAGCAGTACTTC. This sequence encodes CASSPPNGRGNEQYF.